A selection of T cell receptor beta chains follows, all from one sample in a study of molecular identifiers for immune sequencing clone quantification. TCRdb itself ran the PCR reads through MiXCR, one entry per CDR3 protein. Seen here are about 640,000 distinct CDR3 sequences, 15% to 20% observed once, and the top ten hold roughly 0.9%. The sample was naive CD8+ T cells from blood, with Jurkat cell RNA spiked in. These receptor sequences come from a human donor in good health. Some libraries in this study had Jurkat cell RNA spiked in. Each CDR3 is given with its conserved first and last residue. Fields, in order: V gene, clone size, J gene, D gene, CDR3 protein, CDR3 DNA. D genes are given only for firm matches. A row's size may be missing; if present it is once, few, many or a size class.

>TRBV10-3|many|TRBJ1-1|.
CAISEVVNTEAFF
TGTGCCATCAGTGAAGTGGTGAACACTGAAGCTTTCTTT
>TRBV19|.|TRBJ2-3|TRBD2
CASSIDLLAGGYTDTQYF
TGTGCCAGTAGTATAGATCTGCTAGCGGGAGGTTACACAGATACGCAGTATTTT
>TRBV6-2/TRBV6-3|few|TRBJ2-7|.
CASSYSTTRYLSGPYEQYF
TGTGCCAGCAGTTACTCGACTACTCGTTACCTATCAGGGCCCTACGAGCAGTACTTC
>TRBV19|few|TRBJ1-1|.
CASSMVVSTEAFF
TGTGCCAGTAGTATGGTGGTAAGCACTGAAGCTTTCTTT
>TRBV6-2/TRBV6-3|many|TRBJ2-1|TRBD2
CASSSLSGGGNEQFF
TGTGCCAGCAGTTCCCTTAGCGGGGGAGGAAATGAGCAGTTCTTC
>TRBV3-1|.|TRBJ2-5|TRBD1
CASSQGFQGVWEETQYF
TGTGCCAGCAGCCAAGGTTTCCAGGGGGTCTGGGAGGAGACCCAGTACTTC
>TRBV4-3|many|TRBJ1-2|.
CASSQDRANGYTF
TGCGCCAGCAGCCAAGATCGCGCAAATGGCTACACCTTC
>TRBV28|few|TRBJ1-1|.
CASSFWQTGTEAFF
TGTGCCAGCAGTTTTTGGCAAACGGGCACTGAAGCTTTCTTT
>TRBV7-2|many|TRBJ2-3|.
CASSSPVLGMITDTQYF
TGTGCCAGCAGCTCCCCTGTACTAGGGATGATCACAGATACGCAGTATTTT
>TRBV7-3|.|TRBJ2-7|TRBD1
CASSLAGTEPYEQYF
TGTGCCAGCAGCCTTGCCGGGACAGAACCCTACGAGCAGTACTTC
>TRBV12-3/TRBV12-4|.|TRBJ2-2|.
CASSSSSLRGSGGQKTGGLFF
TGTGCCAGCAGTTCCTCCTCCCTTAGGGGTTCGGGGGGCCAGAAAACCGGGGGGCTGTTTTTT
>TRBV27|many|TRBJ2-1|TRBD2
CASSLAGGPHEQFF
TGTGCCAGCAGCCTAGCGGGGGGGCCTCATGAGCAGTTCTTC
>TRBV21-1|.|TRBJ2-1|.
CATKALVRRVEQFF
TGTGCCACGAAAGCACTAGTTCGTAGGGTTGAGCAGTTCTTC
>TRBV14|.|TRBJ1-2|.
CASSQEDVPSFYGYTF
TGTGCCAGCAGCCAAGAGGACGTGCCCTCCTTTTATGGCTACACCTTC
>TRBV6-1|many|TRBJ1-4|.
CASKEGGDYEKLFF
TGTGCCAGCAAGGAAGGGGGGGATTATGAAAAACTGTTTTTT
>TRBV4-3|many|TRBJ2-7|.
CASSQVLGVYEQYF
TGCGCCAGCAGCCAAGTGCTGGGGGTCTACGAGCAGTACTTC
>TRBV5-8|few|TRBJ1-1|.
CASRRSMNTEAFF
TGTGCCAGCCGCCGCAGCATGAACACTGAAGCTTTCTTT
>TRBV4-2|few|TRBJ1-1|.
CASSQGQPGGTEAFF
TGTGCCAGCAGCCAGGGACAACCGGGCGGCACTGAAGCTTTCTTT
>TRBV6-2/TRBV6-3|many|TRBJ2-7|.
CASSYVGLSYEQYF
TGTGCCAGCAGTTACGTTGGCCTCAGCTACGAGCAGTACTTC
>TRBV20-1|many|TRBJ2-1|TRBD1
CSAKDRETYNEQFF
TGCAGTGCCAAGGACAGGGAGACCTACAATGAGCAGTTCTTC
>TRBV11-3|few|TRBJ2-1|TRBD1
CASAGQGGGNEQFF
TGTGCCAGCGCCGGACAGGGTGGAGGGAATGAGCAGTTCTTC
>TRBV20-1|.|TRBJ2-1|.
CSARGVTYNEQFF
TGCAGTGCTCGAGGAGTTACCTACAATGAGCAGTTCTTC
>TRBV2|many|TRBJ2-3|.
CASSEAGGQLRDTQYF
TGTGCCAGCAGTGAAGCTGGCGGTCAATTGAGGGATACGCAGTATTTT
>TRBV12-3/TRBV12-4|many|TRBJ1-1|TRBD1
CASRLDGTVTEAFF
TGTGCCAGCAGATTAGACGGGACAGTCACTGAAGCTTTCTTT
>TRBV5-6|many|TRBJ1-4|.
CASTRFTTNEKLFF
TGTGCCAGCACCCGATTCACAACTAATGAAAAACTGTTTTTT
>TRBV12-3/TRBV12-4|many|TRBJ2-5|.
CASSLGWALRETQYF
TGTGCCAGCAGCTTGGGATGGGCCCTCAGAGAGACCCAGTACTTC
>TRBV29-1|many|TRBJ1-2|.
CSVVRRDYGYTF
TGCAGCGTTGTTCGGAGGGACTATGGCTACACCTTC
>TRBV21-1|.|TRBJ1-2|.
CASSSPFEPNYGYTF
TGTGCCAGCAGCTCCCCGTTCGAGCCTAACTATGGCTACACCTTC
>TRBV4-3|.|TRBJ2-1|.
CASSQDWGPSVYNEQFF
TGCGCCAGCAGCCAAGATTGGGGGCCTAGCGTGTACAATGAGCAGTTCTTC
>TRBV7-9|.|TRBJ2-7|TRBD1
CASSRPGQNIYEQYF
TGTGCCAGCAGCAGACCGGGACAGAATATCTACGAGCAGTACTTC
>TRBV10-1|.|TRBJ2-7|TRBD1
CASSSGTGLFYEQYF
TGCGCCAGCAGCTCTGGGACAGGCCTCTTCTACGAGCAGTACTTC
>TRBV27|many|TRBJ2-7|.
CATLQGHEQYF
TGTGCCACCCTACAGGGACACGAGCAGTACTTC
>TRBV6-5|many|TRBJ1-6|TRBD1
CASSYLTGARLGNSPLHF
TGTGCCAGCAGTTACCTGACAGGGGCAAGGTTGGGTAATTCACCCCTCCACTTT
>TRBV6-6|.|TRBJ2-7|TRBD2
CASSPAGLAVSYEQYF
TGTGCCAGCAGTCCAGCGGGACTAGCGGTTTCCTACGAGCAGTACTTC
>TRBV4-3|many|TRBJ2-1|.
CASSQIQYNEQFF
TGCGCCAGCAGCCAGATCCAATACAATGAGCAGTTCTTC
>TRBV7-8|many|TRBJ2-7|.
CASSPGDPGYEQYF
TGTGCCAGCAGCCCGGGGGATCCTGGCTACGAGCAGTACTTC
>TRBV7-2|many|TRBJ1-4|TRBD1
CASSSDRSNEKLFF
TGTGCCAGCAGCTCGGACAGGTCTAATGAAAAACTGTTTTTT
>TRBV7-9|few|TRBJ2-7|TRBD2
CASSFGTSRPYEQYF
TGTGCCAGCAGCTTCGGGACTAGTAGACCCTACGAGCAGTACTTC
>TRBV19|many|TRBJ2-7|TRBD1
CASSLTGTVSNEQYF
TGTGCCAGTAGTCTAACCGGGACAGTCAGTAACGAGCAGTACTTC
>TRBV7-9|many|TRBJ2-3|.
CASSPPADTQYF
TGTGCCAGCAGCCCACCGGCAGATACGCAGTATTTT
>TRBV19|.|TRBJ1-1|.
CASSPMGGSVQAFF
TGTGCCAGTAGTCCAATGGGGGGTTCGGTTCAAGCTTTCTTT
>TRBV27|few|TRBJ2-1|TRBD2
CASSLPGLAHNEQFF
TGTGCCAGCAGTTTACCGGGACTAGCGCACAATGAGCAGTTCTTC
>TRBV11-2|.|TRBJ2-6|.
CASSLRWDMAGSGANVLTF
TGTGCCAGCAGCTTAAGGTGGGACATGGCGGGCTCTGGGGCCAACGTCCTGACTTTC
>TRBV20-1|.|TRBJ2-3|.
CSACATSCSTDTRYF
TGCAGTGCTTGTGCAACTAGCTGTAGCACAGATACGCGGTATTTT
>TRBV4-3|.|TRBJ1-1|.
CASSQEGRQDTGAFF
TGCGCCAGCAGCCAAGAGGGCCGACAAGACACTGGAGCTTTCTTT
>TRBV7-9|few|TRBJ1-1|.
CASSLTGGGYTEAFF
TGTGCCAGCAGCCTCACCGGAGGGGGATACACTGAAGCTTTCTTT
>TRBV18|many|TRBJ2-5|.
CASSQWNEAQYF
TGTGCCAGCTCACAGTGGAACGAGGCCCAGTACTTC
>TRBV9|few|TRBJ2-1|.
CASSHRAESSYNEQFF
TGTGCCAGCAGCCATCGGGCCGAAAGCTCCTACAATGAGCAGTTCTTC